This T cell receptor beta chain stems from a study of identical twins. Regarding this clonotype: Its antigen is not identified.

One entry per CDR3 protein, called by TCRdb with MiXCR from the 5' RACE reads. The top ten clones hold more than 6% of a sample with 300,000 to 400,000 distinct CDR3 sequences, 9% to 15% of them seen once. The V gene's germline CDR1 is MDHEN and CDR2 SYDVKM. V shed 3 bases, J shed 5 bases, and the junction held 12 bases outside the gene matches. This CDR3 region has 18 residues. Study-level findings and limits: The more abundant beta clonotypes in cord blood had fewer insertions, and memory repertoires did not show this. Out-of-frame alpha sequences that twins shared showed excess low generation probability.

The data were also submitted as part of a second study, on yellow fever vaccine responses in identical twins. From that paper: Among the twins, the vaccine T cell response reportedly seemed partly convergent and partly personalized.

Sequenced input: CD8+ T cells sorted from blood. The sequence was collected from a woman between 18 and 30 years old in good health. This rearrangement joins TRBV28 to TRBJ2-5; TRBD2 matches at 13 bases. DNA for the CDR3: TGTGCCAGCAGTTTGTTCCCGGGACTAGCGGGGTCATGGGAGACCCAGTACTTC. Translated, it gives CASSLFPGLAGSWETQYF.